The 20 T cell receptor beta chains given below trace back to one sample, sequenced in a study of cytomegalovirus exposure and HLA in healthy donors. Primers included in the PCR were 60 Vbeta and 13 Jbeta primers. This table comes from immunoSEQ multiplex PCR, and its TCRdb copy is limited to in-frame clones, with some not included. Here the sample table reports 130,000 to 150,000 clones. The specimen was PBMCs. Source of these receptors: a man in his forties in good health and CMV-seronegative.

V and J are TRBV5-1 and TRBJ1-1, with D perhaps TRBD1 (5 bases). Germline lookup yields CDR1 SGHRS and CDR2 YFSETQ. V was shortened by 3 bases and J by 0 bases, with 9 bases between the two germline ends. The CDR3 has 14 residues. The CDR3 bases are TGCGCCAGCAGCTCGGGACTGATGAACACTGAAGCTTTCTTT. This encodes CASSSGLMNTEAFF.

CDR3 DNA: TGTGCCAGCAGCCGCATCCAGGGGGCGATTGAAGCTTTCTTT. Protein product: CASSRIQGAIEAFF. J is TRBJ1-1 and V is TRBV5-5; 8 bases agree with TRBD1. This CDR3 spans 14 amino acids. Germline V gene data show CDR1 as SGHKS and CDR2 as YYEKEE (reference sequence). V gave up 4 bases and J gave up 7 bases; unmatched junction bases: 9.

CDR3 sequence reads: CAAREPRLNTEAFF. CDR3 bases: TGTGCCGCGCGTGAGCCCAGGCTGAACACTGAAGCTTTCTTT. The chain combines TRBV28 with TRBJ1-1; D ambiguous. With 11 bases removed from V and 0 bases from J, the gap between germline ends came to 16 bases. From germline, CDR1 is MDHEN and CDR2 SYDVKM. This CDR3 is built from 14 residues.

The chain carries TRBV7-9 and TRBJ2-7; D remains ambiguous. Germline lookup yields CDR1 SEHNR and CDR2 FQNEAQ (reference sequence). The CDR3 covers 12 residues. Trimming stripped 3 bases from V and 4 bases from J, with 7 bases between. The CDR3 loop reads CASSFQAYEQYF. CDR3 in DNA: TGTGCCAGCAGCTTTCAGGCTTACGAGCAGTACTTC. The variable domain in full, with the rest retrieved from reference TRBV7-9 and TRBJ2-7, is DTGVSQNPRHKITKRGQNVTFRCDPISEHNRLYWYRQTLGQGPEFLTYFQNEAQLEKSRLLSDRFSAERPKGSFSTLEIQRTEQGDSAMYLCASSFQAYEQYFGPGTRLTVT.

The genes are TRBV5-1 and TRBJ1-6; 9 bases agree with TRBD1. Germline assignment: CDR1 SGHRS and CDR2 YFSETQ. CDR3 length equals 14 residues. V shed 4 bases, J shed 9 bases, and the junction held 5 bases outside the gene matches. CDR3 sequence: CASSRTGEGSPLHF. In DNA, the CDR3 is TGCGCCAGCAGCAGGACAGGGGAGGGTTCACCCCTCCACTTT. Based on the CDR3 plus reference TRBV5-1 and TRBJ1-6, the full variable domain is KAGVTQTPRYLIKTRGQQVTLSCSPISGHRSVSWYQQTPGQGLQFLFEYFSETQRNKGNFPGRFSGRQFSNSRSEMNVSTLELGDSALYLCASSRTGEGSPLHFGNGTRLTVT.

The V and J genes are TRBV5-4 and TRBJ1-2; D unresolved. V was shortened by 3 bases and J by 4 bases, with 13 bases between the two germline ends. CDR3 length equals 14 residues. CDR1 SGHNT and CDR2 YYREEE come from the germline V gene (reference sequence). The CDR3 loop is CASSSPLLPYGYTF. In DNA, the CDR3 is TGTGCCAGCAGCTCACCACTGCTTCCCTATGGCTACACCTTC.

V gene TRBV5-1 combines with J gene TRBJ2-5; 7 positions match TRBD1. Germline values: CDR1 SGHRS, CDR2 YFSETQ. The CDR3 sequence is 15 residues long. Trimming took 2 bases from V and 1 from J; bases not matched to a gene: 5. The CDR3 DNA is TGCGCCAGCAGCTTACCGGGACAGTTCCAAGAGACCCAGTACTTC. Protein: CASSLPGQFQETQYF.

The chain is built from TRBV25-1 and TRBJ2-3; tentatively, D is TRBD2 (6 bases). The CDR3 contains 15 residues. Germline-derived CDR1 and CDR2 are MGHDK and SYGVNS. V was pared by 2 bases and J by 3 bases, with 12 bases between. The CDR3 sequence is CASSERGSATDTQYF. In nucleotides, the CDR3 is TGTGCCAGCAGTGAACGGGGGTCCGCTACAGATACGCAGTATTTT.

The genes are TRBV19 and TRBJ2-3; 12 nucleotides match TRBD2. This CDR3 spans 16 amino acids. CDR1 LNHDA and CDR2 SQIVND come from the germline V gene (reference sequence). The V and J ends lost 5 bases and 2 bases, in that order; junction bases with no gene match: 5. The CDR3 region is CASSSRTSGDTDTQYF. Here the CDR3 DNA reads TGTGCCAGTAGTTCGAGGACTAGCGGGGACACAGATACGCAGTATTTT.

The chain has TRBV4-3 and TRBJ1-6; 9 bases match TRBD1. The CDR3 totals 16 residues. With V trimmed by 0 bases and J by 6 bases, 3 bases remained unmatched. Germline CDR1 is LGHNA and CDR2 is YSLEER. CDR3 bases: TGCGCCAGCAGCCAAGATGCGGGACAGGGTAATTCACCCCTCCACTTT. Protein sequence: CASSQDAGQGNSPLHF.

V gene TRBV7-8 combines with J gene TRBJ2-7, with D possibly being TRBD2 (6 bases). The CDR3 spans 14 residues. Trimming shortened V by 5 bases and J by 3 bases, and 14 bases separated the two germline ends. The germline CDR1 and CDR2 sequences are SGHVS and FQNEAQ. CDR3 sequence reads: CASSTRLGFYEQYF. In DNA form, the CDR3 reads TGTGCCAGCAGCACACGACTAGGGTTCTACGAGCAGTACTTC.

The V call is TRBV5-1, the J call TRBJ2-5; 15 nucleotides agree with TRBD2. The tail of the sequence fits TRBJ2-7 better, so the J call may be wrong. This CDR3 region has 17 residues. CDR1 is SGHRS and CDR2 is YFSETQ in the germline V gene. The CDR3 DNA sequence: TGCGCCAGCAGCACGGGGACTAGCGGGGGGACCTACTACGAGCAGTACTTC. The encoded protein is CASSTGTSGGTYYEQYF.

The chain has TRBV18 and TRBJ1-1; D gene uncertain. V lost 3 bases, J lost 5 bases, and 13 bases lay in between. Germline CDR1 and CDR2: KGHSH and LQKENI. This CDR3 region has 14 residues. The CDR3 bases are TGTGCCAGCTCACCGAGGGCCGGATGGACTGAAGCTTTCTTT. Encoded protein: CASSPRAGWTEAFF. Full variable domain (rest looked up from reference TRBV18 and TRBJ1-1): NAGVMQNPRHLVRRRGQEARLRCSPMKGHSHVYWYRQLPEEGLKFMVYLQKENIIDESGMPKERFSAEFPKEGPSILRIQQVVRGDSAAYFCASSPRAGWTEAFFGQGTRLTVV.

The chain couples TRBV7-2 to TRBJ2-7; D gene ambiguous. The CDR3 totals 12 residues. From germline, CDR1 is SGHTA and CDR2 FQGNSA. V gave up 1 base and J gave up 4 bases, with 5 bases separating them. DNA of the CDR3: TGTGCCAGCAGCTTAGATTTATACGAGCAGTACTTC. Translated, it gives CASSLDLYEQYF.

This sequence joins TRBV5-1 and TRBJ2-7, with 7 positions matching TRBD1. This CDR3 is 15 amino acids long. Germline V gives CDR1 SGHRS, CDR2 YFSETQ. J gave up 3 bases and V 3 bases, and 9 bases lay outside the gene matches. The CDR3 protein is CASSSRTGKIYEQYF. In DNA, the CDR3 is TGCGCCAGCAGCTCTAGGACAGGCAAAATCTACGAGCAGTACTTC.

The CDR3 DNA sequence: TGCGCCAGCAGCTTGGAGGTAGGGGCCTATGGCTACACCTTC. It is translated as CASSLEVGAYGYTF. The gene calls are TRBV5-1 and TRBJ1-2; the D gene is possibly TRBD1 (5 bases). V was cut by 0 bases and J by 4 bases, with 10 bases left in between. CDR3 length equals 14 residues. CDR1 is SGHRS and CDR2 is YFSETQ in the germline V gene.

This rearrangement joins TRBV6-1 to TRBJ1-4; no clear D gene. Trimming took 6 bases from V and 7 from J, leaving 15 bases between them. The CDR3 contains 14 residues. The germline gives CDR1 MNHNS, CDR2 SASEGT. The CDR3 DNA follows: TGTGCCAGCAGCCAGACTTGGGAGGGTGAAAAACTGTTTTTT. This gives the protein CASSQTWEGEKLFF.

This rearrangement joins TRBV4-1 to TRBJ2-3; 9 bases are a match to TRBD1. The V gene's germline CDR1 is MGHRA and CDR2 YSYEKL. Unmatched junction bases numbered 5, after V lost 1 base and J lost 3 bases. CDR3 length: 16 amino acids. CDR3 sequence reads: CASSQVGQGKTDTQYF. The DNA for the CDR3 is TGCGCCAGCAGCCAAGTGGGACAGGGAAAAACAGATACGCAGTATTTT.

V usage is TRBV21-1 and J usage is TRBJ2-1; the D call in the table, TRBD2, was not verified against the DNA. TRBV21-1 is reported as a pseudogene. This CDR3 has 13 amino acids. CDR3 bases: TGTGCCAGAGAAGAAGTGACTAACAATGAGCAGTTCTTC. Encoded protein: CAREEVTNNEQFF.

CDR3 bases: TGCGCCAGCAGCCAAGATTTGATGGCGGGGTACGGCTACACCTTC. Encoded protein: CASSQDLMAGYGYTF. This chain uses TRBV4-3 with TRBJ1-2; D remains ambiguous. CDR3 length equals 15 residues. CDR1 LGHNA and CDR2 YSLEER come from the germline V gene. The V and J ends lost 0 bases and 8 bases respectively, with 16 bases between them.